There are many counts of the clone carrying this T cell receptor (beta chain). These data belong to a study of T cells after posttransplantation cyclophosphamide. Using immunoSEQ multiplex PCR, the repertoire was profiled, and TCRdb retains in-frame clones only, with some absent. The data show some 50,000 clones, with none appearing a single time. The CDR3 spans 16 residues. Germline CDR1 SEHNR, CDR2 FQNEAQ (reference sequence). Losses at the gene ends were 5 bases for V and 2 bases for J; bases not matched to a gene: 8. The TCR sequence derives from a man aged 40-49 years in good health, CMV-negative, and a related stem cell transplant donor. The sequenced material came from PBMCs. V is TRBV7-9 and J is TRBJ2-2; 7 nucleotides line up with TRBD1. CDR3 amino acids: CASSPPDRANTGELFF. The CDR3 DNA follows: TGTGCCAGCAGCCCCCCCGACAGGGCTAACACCGGGGAGCTGTTTTTT.